A single count supports the clone carrying this T cell receptor (beta chain). Its antigen is unknown. TCRdb keeps only in-frame clones here, not all; method: immunoSEQ multiplex PCR. Altogether around 140,000 clones are present, roughly 92% being singletons, with the ten largest covering over 1.5%. J lost 3 bases, V lost 0 bases, and 8 bases had no gene match. The CDR3 has 15 amino acids. Germline assignment: CDR1 GTSNPN and CDR2 SVGIG (reference sequence). These data belong to a study of T cell responses to AZD1222 COVID-19 vaccine. Broader study findings: Baseline testing showed seropositivity in only a handful of AZD1222 recipients.

The chain carries TRBV30 and TRBJ2-7; the match to TRBD1 covers 7 bases. The receptor's source is an adult in good health. The sample was peripheral blood, taken on day 0 of AZD1222 vaccination. The CDR3 region has the DNA TGTGCCTGGAGTGTACGTCGAGACAGGGACTACGAGCAGTACTTC. This gives the protein CAWSVRRDRDYEQYF.